The 17 T cell receptor beta chains below all came from one sample that was sequenced in a study of Graves' ophthalmopathy and Graves' hyperthyroidism. RNA transcripts served as template for amplifying TCR beta CDR3 sequences. HTBI primers were used in a first-round RT-PCR, which preceded a second-round multiplex PCR. TCRdb called the multiplex PCR reads again in MiXCR, with one record for every CDR3 protein. The repertoire has hundreds of thousands of distinct CDR3 sequences, 20% to 25% of them found once; the top ten carry approximately 6.5%. Material: peripheral blood. Receptors originate from a woman aged 18-35 years with stable Graves' hyperthyroidism. Some clones in this sample may be carry-over from other donors' samples.

This clonotype has a count of ten or more. This sequence joins TRBV24-1 and TRBJ1-5; D is possibly TRBD1 (6 bases). The germline gives CDR1 KGHDR, CDR2 SFDVKD. Trimming stripped 3 bases from V and 0 bases from J, with 11 bases between. CDR3 length equals 16 residues. The CDR3 loop reads CATSDAGTHSNQPQHF. CDR3 coding DNA: TGTGCCACCAGTGATGCAGGGACACATAGCAATCAGCCCCAGCATTTT.

In regard to this clonotype: Compared with germline, one end of the junction differs, possibly owing to a read error. The chain combines TRBV18 with TRBJ1-5; D is ambiguous. Germline V lookup: CDR1 KGHSH, CDR2 LQKENI. This CDR3 is built from 14 residues. The CDR3 DNA reads as TGTGCCAGCTCCGACACAAATAGCAATCAGCCCCAGCGTTTT. Translation: CASSDTNSNQPQRF.

Worth noting for this clonotype: The final CDR3 position lacks the conserved phenylalanine or tryptophan, pointing to a likely read error. V and J are TRBV12-3 or TRBV12-4 and TRBJ1-3; D gene ambiguous. The CDR3 loop spans 15 amino acids. V was clipped by 0 bases and J by 0 bases, with 6 bases between them. The CDR3 loop is CASSLARYSGNTIYV. DNA of the CDR3: TGTGCCAGCAGTTTAGCGCGCTACTCTGGAAACACCATATATGTT.

V usage is TRBV7-2 and J usage is TRBJ1-2; no clear D gene. The V gene's germline CDR1 is SGHTA and CDR2 FQGNSA. Trimming stripped 0 bases from V and 4 bases from J, with 6 bases between. This CDR3 region has 13 residues. As DNA, the CDR3 is TGTGCCAGCAGCTTAGCGGACCCCTATGGCTACACCTTC. This codes for CASSLADPYGYTF.

The V gene is TRBV20-1, the J gene TRBJ1-1; perhaps TRBD1 as D (6 bases). With 8 bases removed from V and 0 bases from J, the gap between germline ends came to 13 bases. CDR3 length: 13 residues. Germline V gene sequence: CDR1 DFQATT, CDR2 SNEGSKA (reference sequence). The CDR3 region is CSPWQGLNTEAFF. In DNA, the CDR3 is TGCAGTCCTTGGCAGGGGCTGAACACTGAAGCTTTCTTT.

The V and J genes are TRBV6-5 and TRBJ2-7; possible D gene TRBD1, 6 bases. CDR3 size: 15 residues. Germline lookup yields CDR1 MNHEY and CDR2 SVGAGI. Trimming pared 2 bases from V and 1 base from J, leaving 12 bases between. In DNA form, the CDR3 reads TGTGCCAGCAGTTACAGCAGGGGCGCTTCCTACGAGCAGTACTTC. Its translation: CASSYSRGASYEQYF.

This clonotype has ten or more counts. The chain has TRBV12-3 or TRBV12-4 and TRBJ1-1, with D uncertain. V was cut by 5 bases and J by 11 bases, with 12 bases left in between. This CDR3 spans 11 amino acids. The CDR3 DNA reads as TGTGCCAGCAGTCTAGGGTTTGGGGCTTTCTTT. The encoded protein is CASSLGFGAFF.

This clonotype was seen more than once but under ten times. The genes are TRBV2 and TRBJ2-7; 11 nucleotides agree with TRBD2. The V gene's germline CDR1 is SNHLY and CDR2 FYNNEI. After removal of 1 base from V and 1 base from J, the junction contained 3 bases not matched to a gene. The CDR3 is made up of 16 amino acids. The CDR3 nucleotides are TGTGCCAGCAGTGAAGAACTAGCGGGAGCTTCCTACGAGCAGTACTTC. This gives the protein CASSEELAGASYEQYF.

This clonotype was counted ten times or more. This chain links TRBV7-3 with TRBJ2-2, with TRBD2 matching over 7 bases. The junction had 8 bases not matched to a gene; V was cut back by 3 bases and J by 1 base. CDR3 length equals 17 residues. CDR1 and CDR2 from the germline V gene are SGHTA and FQGTGA. The CDR3 nucleotides are TGTGCCAGCAGCTTTGGGAGTGCTAGCGGGAACACCGGGGAGCTGTTTTTT. This translates into CASSFGSASGNTGELFF.

At least ten counts were recorded for this clonotype. V usage is TRBV11-1 and J usage is TRBJ2-7; 9 bases map to TRBD2. The germline CDR1 and CDR2 sequences are SGHAT and FQDESV (reference sequence). The CDR3 consists of 15 residues. The V segment lost 1 base and the J segment 2 bases; nucleotides outside the gene matches: 3. The chain's CDR3 is CASSLGLAGTYEQYF. DNA of the CDR3: TGTGCCAGCAGCTTAGGGCTAGCGGGGACCTACGAGCAGTACTTC.

The chain couples TRBV2 to TRBJ2-2, with D possibly matching TRBD1 (6 bases). Per germline, CDR1 SNHLY and CDR2 FYNNEI. Trimming pared 6 bases from V and 8 bases from J, leaving 16 bases between. The CDR3 loop spans 14 amino acids. CDR3 nucleotides: TGTGCCAGCAGAAACGAACAGGGATCTGGGGAGCTGTTTTTT. As protein: CASRNEQGSGELFF.

At least ten counts were recorded for this clonotype. This chain connects TRBV5-1 to TRBJ2-7, with D perhaps matching TRBD2 (8 bases). Per the germline V gene, CDR1 is SGHRS and CDR2 is YFSETQ. This CDR3 has 16 residues. Trimming stripped 1 base from V and 6 bases from J, with 20 bases between. The CDR3 spells CASSLRGDGRGREQYF. The DNA of the CDR3 is TGCGCCAGCAGCTTGCGGGGCGACGGGAGGGGGCGCGAGCAGTACTTC.

For the CDR3, the DNA is TGTGCTAGTGGTTCGACTGGCCCCAACACTGAAGCTTTCTTT. Translation gives CASGSTGPNTEAFF. V and J are TRBV12-5 and TRBJ1-1, with unresolved D. Trimming left V 4 bases short and J 2 bases short, with 11 bases between. CDR1 and CDR2 (germline): LGHNT, FRNRAP. The CDR3 totals 14 residues.

This clonotype appeared many times. The CDR3 reads CASSPTKANQPQHF. The CDR3 nucleotides are TGTGCCAGCAGCCCGACCAAGGCCAATCAGCCCCAGCATTTT. This chain joins TRBV6-2 or TRBV6-3 and TRBJ1-5, with no clear D. Trimming removed 6 bases from V and 3 bases from J, with 12 bases in between. Germline CDR1 and CDR2: MNHEY and SVGEGT. The CDR3 sequence is 14 residues long.

This clonotype has just a few counts. The CDR3 here is CATSEGATYHYEQYF. In DNA, the CDR3 is TGTGCCACCAGTGAGGGCGCCACTTACCACTACGAGCAGTACTTC. V usage is TRBV24-1 and J usage is TRBJ2-7; D uncertain. Per germline, CDR1 KGHDR and CDR2 SFDVKD. This CDR3 spans 15 amino acids. Trimming took off 4 bases at V and 3 bases at J, with 15 bases between the two ends.

This clonotype occurred many times. The chain recombines TRBV5-1 with TRBJ1-1, with D maybe TRBD1 (6 bases). Germline values: CDR1 SGHRS, CDR2 YFSETQ. The CDR3 is made up of 14 amino acids. V shed 0 bases and J shed 4 bases, with 10 bases lying between them. The CDR3 reads CASSLEGDVTEAFF. In DNA form, the CDR3 reads TGCGCCAGCAGCTTGGAGGGGGATGTCACTGAAGCTTTCTTT.

A few counts support this clonotype. At one end, the junction sequence differs from germline, possibly due to a read error. The chain employs TRBV30 and TRBJ2-4; 9 bases fit TRBD2. This CDR3 has 14 amino acids. From germline, CDR1 is GTSNPN and CDR2 SVGIG (reference sequence). In DNA form, the CDR3 reads TGTGCCTGGAGTGTGGGACTAGCCAAAAACATTAAGTACTTC. Its translation: CAWSVGLAKNIKYF.